Listed below are T cell receptor beta chains from one sample, sequenced in a study of blood T cell repertoires in COVID-19. The repertoire was sequenced with immunoSEQ multiplex PCR; TCRdb's copy has only in-frame clones and lacks some. The sample gives 100,000 to 150,000 clones, roughly 80% of which show up once; under 15% is in the top ten. Specimen: peripheral blood. The receptors were sampled from a woman aged 25 to 39 who had recovered from COVID-19. Each CDR3 is given with its conserved first and last residue. A D gene is named only where the DNA matches it firmly. Part of the rows lack a size; the others show once, few, many or a class for expanded clones.

NA,NA,TRBV20-1,TRBJ2-3,CSVPRDVTQYF,TGCAGTGTCCCCAGGGATGTTACGCAGTATTTT
NA,NA,TRBV3-1/TRBV3-2,TRBJ2-7,CASSPSLTGGYEQYF,TGTGCCAGCAGCCCGTCACTGACAGGCGGCTACGAGCAGTACTTC
NA,NA,TRBV6-5,TRBJ2-6,CASGPGSSGANVLTF,TGTGCCAGCGGGCCTGGAAGCTCTGGGGCCAACGTCCTGACTTTC
TRBD2,NA,TRBV7-9,TRBJ2-1,CAVDGGAGNEQFF,TGTGCCGTCGACGGGGGGGCAGGTAATGAGCAGTTCTTC
NA,NA,TRBV2,TRBJ1-5,CASRLQGNQPQHF,TGTGCCAGCAGGCTACAGGGTAATCAGCCCCAGCATTTT
NA,NA,TRBV6-5,TRBJ1-4,CASRTTRGLNEKLFF,TGTGCCAGCAGGACCACCAGGGGACTAAATGAAAAACTGTTTTTT
NA,NA,TRBV19,TRBJ2-1,CASSEGGMHNEQFF,TGTGCCAGTAGTGAGGGAGGCATGCACAATGAGCAGTTCTTC
NA,NA,TRBV4-1,TRBJ1-1,CASSSPGRGTEAFF,TGCGCCAGCAGCAGCCCGGGCAGGGGCACTGAAGCTTTCTTT
TRBD2,NA,TRBV18,TRBJ2-7,CASSPTSGGSEPYEQYF,TGTGCCAGCTCACCAACTAGCGGGGGATCAGAACCCTACGAGCAGTACTTC
TRBD2,NA,TRBV15,TRBJ2-1,CATSGGGLGNYNEQFF,TGTGCCACCAGCGGAGGGGGACTAGGCAACTACAATGAGCAGTTCTTC
NA,NA,TRBV19,TRBJ1-3,CASTLGLRSGNTIYF,TGTGCCAGTACCCTGGGACTGCGCTCTGGAAACACCATATATTTT
NA,NA,TRBV18,TRBJ1-2,CASSPDSSHGYTF,TGTGCCAGCTCACCGGACAGTTCGCACGGCTACACCTTC
NA,NA,TRBV6-4,TRBJ1-2,CASRANRHDTNYGYTF,TGTGCCAGCAGGGCAAACCGACACGACACTAACTATGGCTACACCTTC
NA,NA,TRBV5-1,TRBJ2-3,CASSIPEPGSVTCTQYF,TGCGCCAGCAGCATACCTGAGCCGGGATCCGTGACATGTACGCAGTATTTT
NA,NA,TRBV20-1,TRBJ2-3,CSASPLRTSTDTQYF,TGCAGTGCTAGTCCACTACGGACTAGCACAGATACGCAGTATTTT
TRBD1,NA,TRBV12-3/TRBV12-4,TRBJ1-2,CASSRQGPYGYTF,TGTGCCAGCAGTCGACAGGGTCCCTATGGCTACACCTTC
NA,NA,TRBV7-2,TRBJ2-3,CASSLDQGTDTQYF,TGTGCCAGCAGCTTAGATCAGGGTACGGATACGCAGTATTTT
NA,NA,TRBV7-2,TRBJ2-5,CASSLVPGKGETQYF,TGTGCCAGCAGCTTAGTCCCAGGAAAAGGAGAGACCCAGTACTTC
TRBD2,few,TRBV7-9,TRBJ2-7,CASSLVTSGSNEQYF,TGTGCCAGCAGCTTAGTTACTAGCGGGAGTAACGAGCAGTACTTC
NA,NA,TRBV15,TRBJ2-7,CATSRVRQNTYEQYF,TGTGCCACCAGCAGAGTCAGACAGAACACCTACGAGCAGTACTTC
TRBD2,NA,TRBV24-1,TRBJ2-1,CATSDPTSGRWDEQFF,TGTGCCACCAGTGATCCGACTAGCGGGAGATGGGATGAGCAGTTCTTC
NA,NA,TRBV7-8,TRBJ1-5,CASSAIDRSLQPQHF,TGTGCCAGCAGCGCTATTGACAGGTCCCTGCAGCCCCAGCATTTT
NA,NA,TRBV7-9,TRBJ2-7,CASSLSGSGENEQYF,TGTGCCAGCAGCTTATCAGGGTCAGGGGAGAACGAGCAGTACTTC
NA,NA,TRBV10-1,TRBJ1-1,CASSKQGRFAEAFF,TGCGCCAGCAGTAAACAGGGTCGATTCGCTGAAGCTTTCTTT
NA,NA,TRBV29-1,TRBJ2-6,CSVHLEGERVLTF,TGCAGCGTCCACCTCGAAGGGGAACGCGTCCTGACTTTC
TRBD2,NA,TRBV18,TRBJ2-1,CASSPPISGRMNEQFF,TGTGCCAGCTCACCACCTATAAGCGGGAGAATGAATGAGCAGTTCTTC
NA,NA,TRBV6-5,TRBJ2-5,CASSYSRYQETQYF,TGTGCCAGCAGTTACTCGAGGTACCAAGAGACCCAGTACTTC
NA,NA,TRBV10-3,TRBJ1-1,CAISHLVGSTEAFF,TGTGCCATCAGTCATTTGGTAGGGAGCACTGAAGCTTTCTTT
TRBD1,few,TRBV10-1,TRBJ2-1,CASSFDRGRKYNEQFF,TGCGCCAGCAGCTTCGACAGGGGACGAAAATACAATGAGCAGTTCTTC
TRBD2,NA,TRBV7-8,TRBJ2-4,CASGSGGPSKNIQYF,TGTGCCAGCGGGAGCGGGGGACCCTCCAAAAACATTCAGTACTTC
TRBD1,NA,TRBV7-9,TRBJ1-1,CASSFVSDRGNTEAFF,TGTGCCAGCAGCTTCGTGTCAGACAGGGGGAATACTGAAGCTTTCTTT
TRBD1,once,TRBV27,TRBJ2-1,CASSFGTGSYNEQFF,TGTGCCAGCAGTTTCGGGACAGGATCCTACAATGAGCAGTTCTTC
TRBD1,NA,TRBV5-4,TRBJ2-5,CASRSPGQGQETQYF,TGTGCCAGCAGGTCACCGGGACAGGGCCAAGAGACCCAGTACTTC